This T cell receptor (beta chain) was profiled in a study of Ad26.COV2.S vaccination and SARS-CoV-2 variants. Treatment reported: roughly 20 received Ad26.COV2.S at low or high dose, single or two shots; roughly 5 received placebo; per-sample allocation not given. Specimens were obtained on day 63 following the first vaccine or placebo injection. Some clones are missing from TCRdb's copy, which holds only in-frame ones; the method was immunoSEQ multiplex PCR. The sample records under 550,000 clones, around 87% being singletons. The CDR3 sequence is 16 residues long. This chain links TRBV12-2 with TRBJ2-3; the DNA was not compared with TRBD2, the D call given in the table. TRBV12-2 is a listed pseudogene. The sequenced sample was peripheral blood, obtained in a trial of Ad26.COV2.S vaccine versus placebo. This receptor was identified in a person between 18 and 59 years old who received the Ad26.COV2.S COVID-19 vaccine or a placebo. The chain's CDR3 is CASRLVLAGFTDTQYF. In nucleotides, the CDR3 is TGTGCAAGTCGCTTAGTGCTGGCGGGGTTCACAGATACGCAGTATTTT.